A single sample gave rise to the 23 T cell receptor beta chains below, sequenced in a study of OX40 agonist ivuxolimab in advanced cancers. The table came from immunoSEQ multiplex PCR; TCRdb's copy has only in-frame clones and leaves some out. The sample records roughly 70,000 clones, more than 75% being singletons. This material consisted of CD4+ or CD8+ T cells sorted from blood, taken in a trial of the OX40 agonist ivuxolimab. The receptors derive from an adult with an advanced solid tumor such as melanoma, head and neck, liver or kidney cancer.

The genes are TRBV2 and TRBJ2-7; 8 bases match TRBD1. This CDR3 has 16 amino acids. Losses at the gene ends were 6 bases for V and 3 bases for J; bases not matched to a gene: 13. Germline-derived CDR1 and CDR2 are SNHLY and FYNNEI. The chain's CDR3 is CASRGARTGSIYEQYF. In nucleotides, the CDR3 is TGTGCCAGCAGGGGGGCGCGGACAGGGAGTATCTACGAGCAGTACTTC.

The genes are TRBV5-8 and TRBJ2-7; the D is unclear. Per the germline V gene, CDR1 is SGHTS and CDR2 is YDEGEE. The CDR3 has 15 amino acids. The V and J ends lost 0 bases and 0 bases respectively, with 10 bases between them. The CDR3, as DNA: TGTGCCAGCAGCTTGGGGGCAGGCTACTCCTACGAGCAGTACTTC. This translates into CASSLGAGYSYEQYF.

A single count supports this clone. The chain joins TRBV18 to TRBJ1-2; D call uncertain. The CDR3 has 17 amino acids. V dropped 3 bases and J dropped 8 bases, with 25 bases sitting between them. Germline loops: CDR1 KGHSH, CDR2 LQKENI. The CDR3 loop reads CASSPEYQAGMAGGYTF. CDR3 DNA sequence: TGTGCCAGCTCACCCGAGTACCAGGCGGGGATGGCTGGAGGCTACACCTTC. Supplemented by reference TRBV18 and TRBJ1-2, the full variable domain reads NAGVMQNPRHLVRRRGQEARLRCSPMKGHSHVYWYRQLPEEGLKFMVYLQKENIIDESGMPKERFSAEFPKEGPSILRIQQVVRGDSAAYFCASSPEYQAGMAGGYTFGSGTRLTVV.

CDR3 in DNA: TGTGCCAGCAGCCGTCAGGGTGAGCTGGGTCAGCCCCAGCATTTT. Its protein is CASSRQGELGQPQHF. This chain links TRBV5-5 with TRBJ1-5; D possibly corresponds to TRBD1 (5 bases). The CDR3 loop spans 15 amino acids. Germline lookup yields CDR1 SGHKS and CDR2 YYEKEE (reference sequence). V was cut by 4 bases and J by 6 bases, with 17 bases left in between.

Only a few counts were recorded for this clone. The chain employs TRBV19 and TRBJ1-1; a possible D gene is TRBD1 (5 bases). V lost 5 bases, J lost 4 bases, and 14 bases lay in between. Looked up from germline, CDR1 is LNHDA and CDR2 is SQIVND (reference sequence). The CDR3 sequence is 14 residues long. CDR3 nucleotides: TGTGCCAGTAGTCTCGACAGTGGCGGCACTGAAGCTTTCTTT. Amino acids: CASSLDSGGTEAFF. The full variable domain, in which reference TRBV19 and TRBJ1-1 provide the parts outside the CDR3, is DGGITQSPKYLFRKEGQNVTLSCEQNLNHDAMYWYRQDPGQGLRLIYYSQIVNDFQKGDIAEGYSVSREKKESFPLTVTSAQKNPTAFYLCASSLDSGGTEAFFGQGTRLTVV.

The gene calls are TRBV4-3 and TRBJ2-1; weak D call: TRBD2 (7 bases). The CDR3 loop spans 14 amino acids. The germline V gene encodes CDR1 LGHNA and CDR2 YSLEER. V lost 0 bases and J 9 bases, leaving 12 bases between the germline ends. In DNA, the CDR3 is TGCGCCAGCAGCCAAGAGAAGGGGGGGAGTGAGCAGTTCTTC. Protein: CASSQEKGGSEQFF.

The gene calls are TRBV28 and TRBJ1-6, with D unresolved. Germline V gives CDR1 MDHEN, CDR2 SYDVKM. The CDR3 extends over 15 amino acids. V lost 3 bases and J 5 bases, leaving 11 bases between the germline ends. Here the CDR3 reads CASSFPGGDNSPLHF. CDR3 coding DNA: TGTGCCAGCAGTTTCCCAGGTGGGGATAATTCACCCCTCCACTTT.

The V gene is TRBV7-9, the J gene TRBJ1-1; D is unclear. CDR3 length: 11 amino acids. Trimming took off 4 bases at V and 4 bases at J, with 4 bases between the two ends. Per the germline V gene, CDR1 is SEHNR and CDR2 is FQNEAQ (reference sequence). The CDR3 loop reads CASSWGTEAFF. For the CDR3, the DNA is TGTGCCAGCAGCTGGGGCACTGAAGCTTTCTTT.

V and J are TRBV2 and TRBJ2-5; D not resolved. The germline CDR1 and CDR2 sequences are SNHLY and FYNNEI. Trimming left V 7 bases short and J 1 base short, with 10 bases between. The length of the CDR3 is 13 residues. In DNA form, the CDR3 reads TGTGCCAGCACCCTGGGCTTCCAAGAGACCCAGTACTTC. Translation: CASTLGFQETQYF.

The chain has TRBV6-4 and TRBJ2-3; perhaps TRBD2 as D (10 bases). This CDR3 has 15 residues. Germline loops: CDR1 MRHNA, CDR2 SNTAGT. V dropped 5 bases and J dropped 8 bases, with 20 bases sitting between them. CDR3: CASSSERGGQGTQYF. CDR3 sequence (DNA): TGTGCCAGCAGTAGCGAGCGGGGGGGACAGGGTACGCAGTATTTT.

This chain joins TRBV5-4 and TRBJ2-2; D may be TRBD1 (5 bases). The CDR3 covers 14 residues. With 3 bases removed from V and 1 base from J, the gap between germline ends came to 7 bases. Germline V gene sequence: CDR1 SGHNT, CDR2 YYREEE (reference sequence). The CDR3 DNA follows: TGTGCCAGCAGCTCTACAGGGAACACCGGGGAGCTGTTTTTT. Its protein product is CASSSTGNTGELFF.

CDR3 in amino acids: CASSNVQGRTGANVLTF. CDR3 bases: TGTGCCAGTAGTAACGTACAGGGGAGGACTGGGGCCAACGTCCTGACTTTC. V gene TRBV19 combines with J gene TRBJ2-6; possible D gene TRBD1, 7 bases. Germline CDR1 is LNHDA and CDR2 is SQIVND (reference sequence). The V end was cut by 4 bases, the J end by 2 bases, with 15 bases between. This CDR3 contains 17 residues.

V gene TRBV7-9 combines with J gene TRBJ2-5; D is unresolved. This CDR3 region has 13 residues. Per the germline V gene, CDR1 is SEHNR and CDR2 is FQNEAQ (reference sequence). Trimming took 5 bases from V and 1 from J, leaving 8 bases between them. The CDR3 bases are TGTGCCAGCAGCGAGGAAGGCCAAGAGACCCAGTACTTC. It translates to CASSEEGQETQYF. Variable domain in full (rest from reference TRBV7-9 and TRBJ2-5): DTGVSQNPRHKITKRGQNVTFRCDPISEHNRLYWYRQTLGQGPEFLTYFQNEAQLEKSRLLSDRFSAERPKGSFSTLEIQRTEQGDSAMYLCASSEEGQETQYFGPGTRLLVL.

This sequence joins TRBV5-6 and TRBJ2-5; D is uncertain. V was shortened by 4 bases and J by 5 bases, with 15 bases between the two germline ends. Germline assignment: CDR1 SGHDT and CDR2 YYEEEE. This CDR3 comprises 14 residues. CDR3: CASSPLQAGETQYF. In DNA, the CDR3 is TGTGCCAGCAGCCCGCTTCAGGCTGGGGAGACCCAGTACTTC.

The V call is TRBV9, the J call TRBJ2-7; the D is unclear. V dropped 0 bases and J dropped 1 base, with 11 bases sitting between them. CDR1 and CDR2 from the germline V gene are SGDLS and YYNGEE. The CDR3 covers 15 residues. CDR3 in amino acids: CASSVGSWGSYEQYF. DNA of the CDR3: TGTGCCAGCAGCGTAGGAAGCTGGGGATCCTACGAGCAGTACTTC.

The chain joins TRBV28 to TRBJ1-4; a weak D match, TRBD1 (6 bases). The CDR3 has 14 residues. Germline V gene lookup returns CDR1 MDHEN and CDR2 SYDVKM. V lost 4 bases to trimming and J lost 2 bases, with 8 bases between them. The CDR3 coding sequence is TGTGCCAGCAGTTGGGACACGACTAATGAAAAACTGTTTTTT. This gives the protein CASSWDTTNEKLFF.

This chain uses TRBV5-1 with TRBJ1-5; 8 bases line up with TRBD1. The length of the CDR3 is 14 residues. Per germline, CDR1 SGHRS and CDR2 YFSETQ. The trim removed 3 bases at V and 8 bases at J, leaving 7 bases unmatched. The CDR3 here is CASSSGGPDEPQHF. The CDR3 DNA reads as TGCGCCAGCAGCTCAGGGGGCCCCGATGAGCCCCAGCATTTT.

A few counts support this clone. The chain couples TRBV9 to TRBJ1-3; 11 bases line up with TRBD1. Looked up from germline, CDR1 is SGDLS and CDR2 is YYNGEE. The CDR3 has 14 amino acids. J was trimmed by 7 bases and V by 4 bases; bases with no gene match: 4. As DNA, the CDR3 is TGTGCCAGCAGCTCTGGGACAGGGGGGAACACCATATATTTT. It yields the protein CASSSGTGGNTIYF.

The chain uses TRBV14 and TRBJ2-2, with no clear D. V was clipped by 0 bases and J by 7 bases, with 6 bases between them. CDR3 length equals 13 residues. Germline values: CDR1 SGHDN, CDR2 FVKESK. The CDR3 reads CASSQDLIGELFF. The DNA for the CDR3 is TGTGCCAGCAGCCAAGATCTGATCGGGGAGCTGTTTTTT.

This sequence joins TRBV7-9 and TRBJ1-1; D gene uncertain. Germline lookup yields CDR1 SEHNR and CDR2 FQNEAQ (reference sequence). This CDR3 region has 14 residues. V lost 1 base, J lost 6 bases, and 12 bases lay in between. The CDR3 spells CASSLGTLTSEAFF. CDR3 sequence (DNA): TGTGCCAGCAGCTTAGGGACCTTAACTTCTGAAGCTTTCTTT.

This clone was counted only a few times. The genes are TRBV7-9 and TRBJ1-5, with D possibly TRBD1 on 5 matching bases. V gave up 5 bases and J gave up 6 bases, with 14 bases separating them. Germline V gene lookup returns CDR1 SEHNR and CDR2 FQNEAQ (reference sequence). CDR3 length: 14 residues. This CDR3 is CASSQRGGIQPQHF. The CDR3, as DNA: TGTGCCAGCAGCCAACGGGGGGGAATTCAGCCCCAGCATTTT. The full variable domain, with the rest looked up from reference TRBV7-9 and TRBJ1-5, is DTGVSQNPRHKITKRGQNVTFRCDPISEHNRLYWYRQTLGQGPEFLTYFQNEAQLEKSRLLSDRFSAERPKGSFSTLEIQRTEQGDSAMYLCASSQRGGIQPQHFGDGTRLSIL.

The CDR3 nucleotides read TGCGCCAGCAGCCTATCGTGGGGGGAGGGGGGGGAGACCCAGTACTTC. Translation: CASSLSWGEGGETQYF. The chain has TRBV4-1 and TRBJ2-5; tentative D call: TRBD2 (7 bases). Germline-derived CDR1 and CDR2 are MGHRA and YSYEKL. The CDR3 is 16 residues long. Between the trimmed V and J ends, which lost 4 bases and 5 bases, there was a span of 20 bases.

This CDR3 is CASSPGGGQGNQPQHF. CDR3 coding DNA: TGTGCCAGTAGTCCCGGGGGTGGACAGGGAAACCAGCCCCAGCATTTT. The chain couples TRBV19 to TRBJ1-5, with 8 bases aligning to TRBD1. Germline trimming cut 5 bases from V and 7 bases from J; bases unmatched to any gene: 13. The CDR3 sequence is 16 residues long. The V gene's germline CDR1 is LNHDA and CDR2 SQIVND (reference sequence). The full variable domain, with the rest looked up from reference TRBV19 and TRBJ1-5, is DGGITQSPKYLFRKEGQNVTLSCEQNLNHDAMYWYRQDPGQGLRLIYYSQIVNDFQKGDIAEGYSVSREKKESFPLTVTSAQKNPTAFYLCASSPGGGQGNQPQHFGDGTRLSIL.